The 12 T cell receptor beta chains reported below all come from one sample, sequenced in a study of T cell responses to AZD1222 COVID-19 vaccine. Profiled with immunoSEQ multiplex PCR; TCRdb holds only in-frame clones, not every one. The sample shows 69,000 or so clones, 85% to 90% of them seen only once. The sample was peripheral blood, taken 28 days after the second dose of the MenACWY control vaccine. All receptors come from an adult who received the MenACWY meningococcal vaccine as a control.

This chain uses TRBV4-1 with TRBJ2-5, with 9 bases fitting TRBD1. The CDR3 has 15 amino acids. Trimming at V came to 1 base and at J to 4 bases, leaving 4 bases not matched to a gene. Germline V gene lookup returns CDR1 MGHRA and CDR2 YSYEKL. Written as DNA, the CDR3 is TGCGCCAGCAGCCAAGTGGGGACAGGGAGAGAGACCCAGTACTTC. Amino acid sequence: CASSQVGTGRETQYF.

The chain couples TRBV3-1 (or the pseudogene TRBV3-2) to TRBJ1-2, with TRBD1 matching 7 bases. This CDR3 comprises 16 residues. Germline loops: CDR1 LGHDT, CDR2 YNNKEL (reference sequence). V shed 6 bases and J 4 bases; nucleotides not matched to a gene: 14. The CDR3 sequence: CASSRGGIQGTYGYTF. In nucleotides, the CDR3 is TGTGCCAGCAGTCGTGGCGGAATACAGGGGACCTATGGCTACACCTTC.

The chain is built from TRBV10-3 and TRBJ2-7; D not certain. Trimming shortened V by 10 bases and J by 0 bases, and 13 bases separated the two germline ends. Germline CDR1 reads ENHRY; CDR2 reads SYGVKD. The CDR3 is 13 residues long. Here the CDR3 DNA reads TGTGCCACCGGAACGGACCCCTCCTACGAGCAGTACTTC. Translating gives CATGTDPSYEQYF.

CDR3 coding DNA: TGTGCCACCGGAGGGGGCTCCTACACTGAAGCTTTCTTT. Translation gives CATGGGSYTEAFF. This chain uses TRBV6-5 with TRBJ1-1; 7 nucleotides align to TRBD1. Trimming took 10 bases from V and 3 from J; bases not matched to a gene: 8. The CDR3 extends over 13 amino acids. In germline, CDR1 is MNHEY, CDR2 SVGAGI.

This clone was recorded only once. The chain uses TRBV11-2 and TRBJ1-1, with TRBD1 matching over 7 bases. With 7 bases clipped from V and 5 bases from J, the junction kept 7 bases outside the gene matches. The CDR3 runs 13 residues. Germline CDR1 SGHAT, CDR2 FQNNGV. CDR3 loop: CASNPTGWTEAFF. The CDR3 DNA reads TGTGCCAGCAACCCGACAGGGTGGACTGAAGCTTTCTTT.

The sample holds a few counts of this clone. The chain uses TRBV5-1 and TRBJ2-2; TRBD1 might be the D (6 bases). The CDR3 is made up of 16 amino acids. V was pared by 0 bases and J by 3 bases, with 12 bases between. Germline V gene sequence: CDR1 SGHRS, CDR2 YFSETQ. The CDR3 is CASSLDAGADTGELFF. The CDR3 bases are TGCGCCAGCAGCTTGGACGCAGGGGCCGACACCGGGGAGCTGTTTTTT.

V gene TRBV7-2 combines with J gene TRBJ2-2; 11 bases match TRBD2. Germline V gene lookup returns CDR1 SGHTA and CDR2 FQGNSA. The CDR3 extends over 15 amino acids. V lost 3 bases, J lost 4 bases, and 1 base stayed unmatched. The CDR3 nucleotides are TGTGCCAGCAGCTTTAGCGGGAGGGGCACCGGGGAGCTGTTTTTT. Translated: CASSFSGRGTGELFF.

The chain joins TRBV11-1 to TRBJ1-1, with a tentative D call TRBD1 (6 bases). This CDR3 is 16 amino acids long. CDR1 and CDR2 from the germline V gene are SGHAT and FQDESV (reference sequence). V was clipped by 3 bases and J by 1 base, with 15 bases between them. In DNA, the CDR3 is TGTGCCAGCAGCTTGTGGGGACCAGGGGAGAACACTGAAGCTTTCTTT. It yields the protein CASSLWGPGENTEAFF. The entire variable domain, with the rest obtained from reference TRBV11-1 and TRBJ1-1, is as follows: EAEVAQSPRYKITEKSQAVAFWCDPISGHATLYWYRQILGQGPELLVQFQDESVVDDSQLPKDRFSAERLKGVDSTLKIQPAELGDSAMYLCASSLWGPGENTEAFFGQGTRLTVV.

This rearrangement joins TRBV9 to TRBJ2-1; 12 bases fit TRBD2. The CDR3 is 14 amino acids. The germline V gene has CDR1 SGDLS and CDR2 YYNGEE. V shed 7 bases, J shed 3 bases, and the junction held 2 bases outside the gene matches. In nucleotides, the CDR3 is TGTGCCAGCGGACTAGCGGGAATCTACAATGAGCAGTTCTTC. Its protein product is CASGLAGIYNEQFF.

This chain connects TRBV9 to TRBJ2-7; weak D call: TRBD2 (5 bases). V was cut by 0 bases and J by 6 bases, with 13 bases left in between. Germline V gives CDR1 SGDLS, CDR2 YYNGEE. The CDR3 is 14 residues long. The chain's CDR3 is CASSVEGDGFEQYF. CDR3 bases: TGTGCCAGCAGCGTAGAGGGAGATGGGTTCGAGCAGTACTTC.

The DNA of the CDR3 is TGTGCCAGCAGTTTGTCCCTAGCGGGATACAATGAGCAGTTCTTC. It translates to CASSLSLAGYNEQFF. The chain carries TRBV27 and TRBJ2-1; 9 bases match TRBD2. The CDR3 covers 15 residues. CDR1 and CDR2 (germline): MNHEY, SMNVEV (reference sequence). V was pared by 3 bases and J by 4 bases, with 4 bases of the junction left unmatched.

The rearrangement links TRBV27 to TRBJ2-1; D gene uncertain. CDR3 length: 13 amino acids. V lost 3 bases and J lost 5, with 8 bases in between. Looked up from germline, CDR1 is MNHEY and CDR2 is SMNVEV (reference sequence). CDR3 residues: CASSFYPHNEQFF. In nucleotides, the CDR3 is TGTGCCAGCAGTTTCTATCCGCACAATGAGCAGTTCTTC.